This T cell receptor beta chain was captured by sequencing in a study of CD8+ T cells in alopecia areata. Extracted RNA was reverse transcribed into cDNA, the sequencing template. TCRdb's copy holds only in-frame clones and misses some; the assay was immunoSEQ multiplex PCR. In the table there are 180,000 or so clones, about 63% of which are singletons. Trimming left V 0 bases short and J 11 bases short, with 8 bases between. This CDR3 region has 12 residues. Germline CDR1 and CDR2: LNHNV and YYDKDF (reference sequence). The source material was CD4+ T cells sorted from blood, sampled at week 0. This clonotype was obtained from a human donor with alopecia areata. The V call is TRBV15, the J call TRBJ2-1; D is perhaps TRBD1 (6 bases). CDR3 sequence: CATSRDQGKQFF. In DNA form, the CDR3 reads TGTGCCACCAGCAGAGATCAGGGGAAGCAGTTCTTC.